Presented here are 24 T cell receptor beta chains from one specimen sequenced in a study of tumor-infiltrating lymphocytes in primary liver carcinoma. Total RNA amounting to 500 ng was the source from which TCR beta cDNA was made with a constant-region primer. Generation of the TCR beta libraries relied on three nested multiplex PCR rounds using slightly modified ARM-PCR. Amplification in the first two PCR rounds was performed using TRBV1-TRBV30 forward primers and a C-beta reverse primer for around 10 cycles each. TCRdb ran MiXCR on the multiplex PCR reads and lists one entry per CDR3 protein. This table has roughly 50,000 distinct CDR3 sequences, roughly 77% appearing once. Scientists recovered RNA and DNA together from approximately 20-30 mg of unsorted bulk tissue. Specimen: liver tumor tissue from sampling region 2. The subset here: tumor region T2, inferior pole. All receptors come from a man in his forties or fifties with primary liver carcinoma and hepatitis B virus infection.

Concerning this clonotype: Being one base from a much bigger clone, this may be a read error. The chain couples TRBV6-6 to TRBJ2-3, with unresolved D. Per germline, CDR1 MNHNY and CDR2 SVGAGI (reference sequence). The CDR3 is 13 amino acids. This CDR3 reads CASRADAADMQYF. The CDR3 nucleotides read TGTGCCAGCAGGGCGGACGCCGCAGATATGCAGTATTTT.

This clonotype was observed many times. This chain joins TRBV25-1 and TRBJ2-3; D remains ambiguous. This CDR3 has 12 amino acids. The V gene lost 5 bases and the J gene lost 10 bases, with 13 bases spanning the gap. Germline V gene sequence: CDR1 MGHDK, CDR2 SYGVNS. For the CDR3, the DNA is TGTGCCAGCAGTACCTACTCCGGAGCGCAGTATTTT. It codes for CASSTYSGAQYF. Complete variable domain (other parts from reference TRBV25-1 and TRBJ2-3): EADIYQTPRYLVIGTGKKITLECSQTMGHDKMYWYQQDPGMELHLIHYSYGVNSTEKGDLSSESTVSRIRTEHFPLTLESARPSHTSQYLCASSTYSGAQYFGPGTRLTVL.

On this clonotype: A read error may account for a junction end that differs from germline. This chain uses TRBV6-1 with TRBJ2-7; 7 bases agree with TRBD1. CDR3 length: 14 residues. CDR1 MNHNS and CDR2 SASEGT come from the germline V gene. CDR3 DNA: TGTGCCAGCAGTGAACGCGGACAGGCCTACGAGCACTACTTT. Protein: CASSERGQAYEHYF.

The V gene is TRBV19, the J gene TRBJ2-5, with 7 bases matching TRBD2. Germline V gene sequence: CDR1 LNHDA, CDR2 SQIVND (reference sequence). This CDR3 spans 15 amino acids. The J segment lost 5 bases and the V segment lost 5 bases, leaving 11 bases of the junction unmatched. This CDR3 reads CASSPFPGGAETQYF. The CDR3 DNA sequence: TGTGCCAGTAGTCCCTTCCCGGGAGGTGCGGAGACCCAGTACTTC.

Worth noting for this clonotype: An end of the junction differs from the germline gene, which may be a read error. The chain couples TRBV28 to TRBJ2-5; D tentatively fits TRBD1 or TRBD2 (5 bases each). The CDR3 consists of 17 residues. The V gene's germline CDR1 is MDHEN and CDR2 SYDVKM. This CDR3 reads CASSLYPEGPTQGTQYF. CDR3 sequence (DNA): TGTGCCAGCAGTTTATACCCAGAGGGACCGACCCAAGGGACCCAGTACTTC.

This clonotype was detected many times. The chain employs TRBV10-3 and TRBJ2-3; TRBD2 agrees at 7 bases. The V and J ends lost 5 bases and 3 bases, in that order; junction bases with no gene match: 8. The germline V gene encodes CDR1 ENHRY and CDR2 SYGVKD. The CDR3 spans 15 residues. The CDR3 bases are TGTGCCATCAGTCTGACTAGCATAGTAACAGATACGCAGTATTTT. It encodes CAISLTSIVTDTQYF.

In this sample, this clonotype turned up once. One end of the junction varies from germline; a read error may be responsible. CDR3 sequence: CGVIAGGSPYDQYF. The CDR3 DNA reads as TGCGGCGTTATAGCAGGGGGCAGCCCCTACGATCAGTACTTC. This chain connects TRBV29-1 to TRBJ2-7, with TRBD1 matching over 8 bases. Germline CDR1 reads SQVTM; CDR2 reads ANQGSEA. This CDR3 contains 14 residues.

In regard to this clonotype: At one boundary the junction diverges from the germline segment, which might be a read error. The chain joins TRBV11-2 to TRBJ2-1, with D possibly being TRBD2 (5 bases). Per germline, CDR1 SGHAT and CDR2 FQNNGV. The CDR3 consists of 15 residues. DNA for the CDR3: TGTGCCAGCAGCCTGCAGCGGAGCTCCTACAATGAGCAGTCCTTC. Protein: CASSLQRSSYNEQSF.

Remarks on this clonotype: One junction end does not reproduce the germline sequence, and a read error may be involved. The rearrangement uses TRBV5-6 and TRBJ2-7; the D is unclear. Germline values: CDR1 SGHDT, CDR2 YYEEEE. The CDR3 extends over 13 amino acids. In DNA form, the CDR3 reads TGTGCCAGCAGCTTGGAGAGCTTCTACGAGCAATACTTC. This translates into CASSLESFYEQYF. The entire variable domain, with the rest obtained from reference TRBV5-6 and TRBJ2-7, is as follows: DAGVTQSPTHLIKTRGQQVTLRCSPKSGHDTVSWYQQALGQGPQFIFQYYEEEERQRGNFPDRFSGHQFPNYSSELNVNALLLGDSALYLCASSLESFYEQYFGPGTRLTVT.

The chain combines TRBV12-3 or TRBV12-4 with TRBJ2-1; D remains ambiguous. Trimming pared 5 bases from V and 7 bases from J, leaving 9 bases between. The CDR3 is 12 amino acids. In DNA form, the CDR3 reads TGTGCCAGCAGTATGGGTGGGAATGAGCAGTTCTTC. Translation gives CASSMGGNEQFF.

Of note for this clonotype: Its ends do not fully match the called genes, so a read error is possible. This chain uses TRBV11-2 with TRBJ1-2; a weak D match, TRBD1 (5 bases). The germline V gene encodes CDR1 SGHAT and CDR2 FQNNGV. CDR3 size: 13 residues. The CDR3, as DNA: TGTGCCAGGAGCTTGGAGGGGAACTACGGCTACACCTTC. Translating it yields CARSLEGNYGYTF.

The CDR3 DNA sequence: TGTGCCATTCTCAGGGGCCTGGGCCGCCTCGGATACACCTTC. Translation gives CAILRGLGRLGYTF. This rearrangement joins TRBV2 to TRBJ1-2, with D possibly matching TRBD1 (6 bases). The CDR3 has 14 residues. V lost 10 bases, J lost 11 bases, and 26 bases lay in between. Germline V gene lookup returns CDR1 SNHLY and CDR2 FYNNEI.

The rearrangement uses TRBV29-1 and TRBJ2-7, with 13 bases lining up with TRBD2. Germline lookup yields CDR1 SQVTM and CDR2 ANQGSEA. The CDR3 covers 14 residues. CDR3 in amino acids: CSALGLAGFYEQYF. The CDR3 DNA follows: TGCAGTGCATTGGGACTAGCGGGATTCTACGAGCAGTACTTC.

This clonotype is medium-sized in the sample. This CDR3 is CASSEVKTGRETQYF. DNA of the CDR3: TGTGCCAGCAGTGAAGTAAAGACAGGGAGAGAGACCCAGTACTTC. This chain uses TRBV6-1 with TRBJ2-5, with 7 bases lining up with TRBD1. Germline V gene sequence: CDR1 MNHNS, CDR2 SASEGT. CDR3 length: 15 residues. Trimming at V came to 1 base and at J to 4 bases, leaving 6 bases not matched to a gene.

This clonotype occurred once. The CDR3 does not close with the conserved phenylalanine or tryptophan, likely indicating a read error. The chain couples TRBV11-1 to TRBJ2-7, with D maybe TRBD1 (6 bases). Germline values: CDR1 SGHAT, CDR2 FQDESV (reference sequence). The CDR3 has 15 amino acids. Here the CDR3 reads CANSFDGQFSHEQYL. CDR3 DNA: TGTGCCAACAGCTTCGACGGACAGTTCTCCCACGAGCAGTACCTC.

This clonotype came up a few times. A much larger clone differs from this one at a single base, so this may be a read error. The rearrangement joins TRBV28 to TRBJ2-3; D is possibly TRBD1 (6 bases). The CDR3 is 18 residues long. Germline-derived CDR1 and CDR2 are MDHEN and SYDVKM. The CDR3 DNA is TGTGTCAGCAGTTCTTCCTCTTACCGGGACACCGTGCAAGATACGCAGTATTTT. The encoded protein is CVSSSSSYRDTVQDTQYF.

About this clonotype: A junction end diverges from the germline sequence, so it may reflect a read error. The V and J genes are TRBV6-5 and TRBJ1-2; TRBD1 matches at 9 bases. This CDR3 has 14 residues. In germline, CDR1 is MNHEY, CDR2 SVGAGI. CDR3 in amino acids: CASRQGTGNYGYSF. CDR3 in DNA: TGTGCCAGCAGACAAGGGACAGGGAATTATGGTTACAGCTTC.

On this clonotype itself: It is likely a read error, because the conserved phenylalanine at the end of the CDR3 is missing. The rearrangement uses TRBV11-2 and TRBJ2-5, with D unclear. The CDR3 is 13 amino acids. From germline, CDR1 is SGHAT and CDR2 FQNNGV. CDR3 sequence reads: CVSSLHFLETQYY. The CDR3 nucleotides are TGTGTCAGCAGCTTACATTTTCTGGAGACCCAGTACTAC.

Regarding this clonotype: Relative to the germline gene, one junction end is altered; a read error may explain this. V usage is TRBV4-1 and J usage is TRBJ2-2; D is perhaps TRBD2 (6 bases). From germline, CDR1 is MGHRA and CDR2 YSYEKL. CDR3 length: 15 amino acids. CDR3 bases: TGCGCCGGCAGTCTAACGGGAGATGTCACCGGGGAGATGTTTTTT. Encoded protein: CAGSLTGDVTGEMFF.

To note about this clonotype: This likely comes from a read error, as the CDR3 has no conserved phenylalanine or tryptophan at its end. This chain's CDR3 is CASSWGGVDEQFL. The CDR3 DNA sequence: TGTGCCAGCAGTTGGGGAGGGGTGGATGAGCAGTTCCTC. This chain uses TRBV12-3 or TRBV12-4 with TRBJ2-1; 7 nucleotides match TRBD2. J lost 8 bases, V lost 4 bases, and 5 bases had no gene match. There are 13 residues in the CDR3.

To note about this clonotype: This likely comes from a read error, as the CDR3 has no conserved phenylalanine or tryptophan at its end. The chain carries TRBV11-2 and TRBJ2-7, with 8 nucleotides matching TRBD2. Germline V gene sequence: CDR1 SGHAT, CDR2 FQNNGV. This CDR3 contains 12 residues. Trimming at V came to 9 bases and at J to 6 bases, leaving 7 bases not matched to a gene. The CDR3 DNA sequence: TGTGCCAGTGGCCCCGGGGGGGGCGAGCAGTACTTG. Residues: CASGPGGGEQYL.

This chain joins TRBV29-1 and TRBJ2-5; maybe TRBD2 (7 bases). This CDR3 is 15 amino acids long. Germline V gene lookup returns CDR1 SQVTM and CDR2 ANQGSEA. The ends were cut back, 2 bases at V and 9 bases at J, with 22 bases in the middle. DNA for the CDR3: TGCAGCGTTGAAAGGGGGGGGACTAACGGGGAGGCCCAGTACTTC. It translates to CSVERGGTNGEAQYF.

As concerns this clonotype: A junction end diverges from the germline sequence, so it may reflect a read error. CDR3 DNA: TGTGCCAGCATCTTGGAGGGGGCAAGCCCCTGCAATGAACAGTTCTTC. This codes for CASILEGASPCNEQFF. This chain links TRBV5-6 with TRBJ2-1; tentatively, D is TRBD1 (7 bases). The CDR3 loop spans 16 amino acids. Germline CDR1 and CDR2: SGHDT and YYEEEE.

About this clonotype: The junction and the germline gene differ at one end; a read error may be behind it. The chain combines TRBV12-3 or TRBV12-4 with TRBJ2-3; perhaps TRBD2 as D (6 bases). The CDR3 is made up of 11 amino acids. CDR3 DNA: TGTGCCTCCTCGGGGGAAGATACGCACTATTTT. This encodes CASSGEDTHYF.